This note documents a single T cell receptor (beta chain) sequence. The sample comes from a study of blood T cell repertoires in COVID-19. Germline lookup yields CDR1 MNHEY and CDR2 SVGAGI. V lost 9 bases to trimming and J lost 3 bases, with 9 bases between them. The CDR3 sequence is 12 residues long. Repertoires were generated with immunoSEQ multiplex PCR, while TCRdb's copy carries only in-frame clones and drops some. The sample includes 150,000 to 200,000 clones, over 75% of them seen just once. Sequenced sample: PBMCs or T cells enriched from blood (not recorded which). This chain links TRBV6-5 with TRBJ1-5; TRBD1 is a possible D gene (6 bases). This TCR came from a man aged 50 to 59 who had recovered from COVID-19. CDR3 amino acids: CASQGINQPQHF. The CDR3 bases are TGTGCCAGTCAGGGGATCAATCAGCCCCAGCATTTT.